What follows describes a single T cell receptor (beta chain). The sample comes from a study of blood T cell repertoires in COVID-19. Background on the study: There were acute and convalescent COVID-19 samples, and they came from the United States, Italy and Spain. The cDNA or gDNA used as material had been derived from T cells, B-cell-depleted T cells, or PBMCs.

The protocol was immunoSEQ multiplex PCR, while the TCRdb copy is restricted to in-frame clones and leaves out a portion. The sample lists approximately 86,000 clones; just under 85% were seen once. Germline-derived CDR1 and CDR2 are LGHDT and YNNKEL (reference sequence). The CDR3 runs 15 residues. J was trimmed by 5 bases and V by 1 base; bases with no gene match: 7. The rearrangement links TRBV3-1 (or the pseudogene TRBV3-2) to TRBJ2-5; 7 nucleotides align to TRBD2. This clonotype was sampled from a man aged 45-65 years with acute or convalescent COVID-19. Specimen: peripheral blood. The CDR3 region is CASSQGSGTRETQYF. DNA for the CDR3: TGTGCCAGCAGCCAAGGAAGCGGGACTCGGGAGACCCAGTACTTC.